These 25 T cell receptor beta chains came from one sample sequenced in a study of T cells in Graves' hyperthyroidism and ophthalmopathy. TCR beta CDR3 regions were amplified from RNA transcripts. Carried out on the TCR CDR3, a first-round RT-PCR used the HTBI primer set. One entry per CDR3 protein, called by TCRdb with MiXCR from the multiplex PCR reads. This sample has 210,000 or so distinct CDR3 sequences; 17% occur once, and the top ten carry roughly 53%. Sequencing used blood. These TCRs come from a man in his forties or fifties with Graves' hyperthyroidism.

This clonotype was seen repeatedly, ten times or more. This chain connects TRBV18 to TRBJ2-5; 9 nucleotides line up with TRBD1. The CDR3 is made up of 14 amino acids. V trimming: 2 bases; J trimming: 4 bases; junction bases outside the gene matches: 2. CDR1 and CDR2 from the germline V gene are KGHSH and LQKENI. In nucleotides, the CDR3 is TGTGCCAGCTCACCAGGGACAGGGATAGAGACCCAGTACTTC. It encodes CASSPGTGIETQYF.

The chain uses TRBV20-1 and TRBJ2-2; D perhaps matches TRBD2 (6 bases). The V gene lost 3 bases and the J gene lost 6 bases, with 11 bases spanning the gap. Germline assignment: CDR1 DFQATT and CDR2 SNEGSKA (reference sequence). This CDR3 is built from 13 residues. In DNA, the CDR3 is TGCAGTGCTAGGGTACAGCGGGCCGGGGAGCTGTTTTTT. It specifies CSARVQRAGELFF.

The chain combines TRBV6-5 with TRBJ2-3, with TRBD2 matching 12 bases. The ends lost 0 bases at V and 3 bases at J; junction bases unmatched: 4. CDR1 is MNHEY and CDR2 is SVGAGI in the germline V gene. This CDR3 comprises 17 residues. The CDR3 coding sequence is TGTGCCAGCAGTTACTCGCTAGCGGGAGGGTTGACAGATACGCAGTATTTT. This encodes CASSYSLAGGLTDTQYF.

This clonotype was picked up many times. This rearrangement joins TRBV2 to TRBJ2-3; TRBD1 matches at 9 bases. Germline V gene sequence: CDR1 SNHLY, CDR2 FYNNEI. V was pared by 8 bases and J by 6 bases, with 9 bases of the junction left unmatched. The CDR3 contains 14 residues. The CDR3 sequence: CASRPQGAGDTQYF. Written as DNA, the CDR3 is TGTGCCAGCCGCCCACAGGGGGCTGGGGATACGCAGTATTTT.

The chain uses TRBV28 and TRBJ1-6, with D possibly TRBD1 on 6 matching bases. The CDR3 spans 14 residues. V lost 3 bases and J lost 11, with 14 bases in between. The germline CDR1 and CDR2 sequences are MDHEN and SYDVKM. CDR3 nucleotides: TGTGCCAGCAGTTTTTTGGGGGGCACGACACCCCTCCACTTT. This gives the protein CASSFLGGTTPLHF.

The chain has TRBV24-1 and TRBJ2-2, with TRBD1 as a possible D gene (5 bases). Per the germline V gene, CDR1 is KGHDR and CDR2 is SFDVKD. CDR3 size: 16 residues. V was clipped by 1 base and J by 2 bases, with 10 bases between them. The CDR3 coding sequence is TGTGCCACCAGTGATTTCATCGACAGTAACACCGGGGAGCTGTTTTTT. It specifies CATSDFIDSNTGELFF.

The J gene is TRBJ2-5, the V gene TRBV12-5; D is uncertain. The CDR3 consists of 14 residues. The germline V and J ends were trimmed by 1 base and 1 base, with 7 bases remaining between them. Per germline, CDR1 LGHNT and CDR2 FRNRAP. The CDR3 nucleotides are TGTGCTAGTGGTTTGGGGTCAGTCCAAGAGACCCAGTACTTC. This codes for CASGLGSVQETQYF. Drawing the rest from reference TRBV12-5 and TRBJ2-5, the complete variable domain is DARVTQTPRHKVTEMGQEVTMRCQPILGHNTVFWYRQTMMQGLELLAYFRNRAPLDDSGMPKDRFSAEMPDATLATLKIQPSEPRDSAVYFCASGLGSVQETQYFGPGTRLLVL.

This clonotype has a count of ten or more. This chain connects TRBV20-1 to TRBJ2-3; D gene ambiguous. The germline V gene encodes CDR1 DFQATT and CDR2 SNEGSKA (reference sequence). The CDR3 is 13 amino acids. Trimming stripped 1 base from V and 7 bases from J, with 12 bases between. The CDR3 reads CSARVPTGNTQYF. The CDR3 DNA reads TGCAGTGCTAGAGTCCCAACTGGAAATACGCAGTATTTT.

Remarks on this clonotype: The junction and the germline gene differ at one end; a read error may be behind it. The chain recombines TRBV7-9 with TRBJ1-1; TRBD1 matches 8 bases. The CDR3 spans 14 residues. Germline V CDR1 and CDR2: SEHNR, FQNEAQ (reference sequence). This chain's CDR3 is CAGRRQGSNTEAFF. CDR3 DNA: TGTGCCGGCAGACGACAGGGGAGTAACACTGAAGCTTTCTTT.

This clonotype has a handful of counts. The chain is built from TRBV5-1 and TRBJ2-1; tentatively, D is TRBD2 (6 bases). The last part of the DNA fits TRBJ2-7 better; the J call may be wrong. There are 18 residues in the CDR3. The germline CDR1 and CDR2 sequences are SGHRS and YFSETQ. Written as DNA, the CDR3 is TGCGCCAGCAGCTACCCACTTACACCGGGAGACCCCTACAATGGGCAGTACTTC. Residues: CASSYPLTPGDPYNGQYF.

This clonotype has at least ten counts. The CDR3 DNA follows: TGCGCTAGTGGGAACTATGGCTACACCTTC. Translating gives CASGNYGYTF. The V call is TRBV20-1, the J call TRBJ1-2; D uncertain. Looked up from germline, CDR1 is DFQATT and CDR2 is SNEGSKA (reference sequence). This CDR3 has 10 residues.

J is TRBJ1-1 and V is TRBV29-1; D is undetermined. The CDR3 sequence is 14 residues long. Germline lookup yields CDR1 SQVTM and CDR2 ANQGSEA. V shed 1 base and J shed 1 base, with 10 bases lying between them. The CDR3 loop reads CSVEGVSTNTEAFF. The CDR3 DNA reads as TGCAGCGTTGAAGGGGTAAGCACGAACACTGAAGCTTTCTTT.

This clonotype was seen only a few times. The chain links TRBV6-2 or TRBV6-3 to TRBJ1-2, with a possible D match to TRBD1 (5 bases). Per the germline V gene, CDR1 is MNHEY and CDR2 is SVGEGT. Trimming shortened V by 7 bases and J by 0 bases, and 12 bases separated the two germline ends. This CDR3 spans 14 amino acids. CDR3: CASTTTVTNYGYTF. In DNA, the CDR3 is TGTGCCAGCACAACGACAGTTACTAACTATGGCTACACCTTC.

The chain employs TRBV20-1 and TRBJ2-2; D remains ambiguous. Germline V lookup: CDR1 DFQATT, CDR2 SNEGSKA (reference sequence). CDR3 length equals 13 residues. The germline V and J ends were trimmed by 0 bases and 6 bases, with 8 bases remaining between them. In DNA, the CDR3 is TGCAGTGCTAGAGATCGGGTGGCCGGGGAGCTGTTTTTT. This translates into CSARDRVAGELFF.

V and J are TRBV5-1 and TRBJ2-3; 8 bases fit TRBD2. Germline V CDR1 and CDR2: SGHRS, YFSETQ. With V trimmed by 0 bases and J by 1 base, 16 bases remained unmatched. There are 20 residues in the CDR3. CDR3 loop: CASSLAALAGPSEGTDTQYF. CDR3 sequence (DNA): TGCGCCAGCAGCTTGGCCGCTCTAGCGGGCCCCTCCGAGGGCACAGATACGCAGTATTTT. The full variable domain, its missing parts supplied by reference TRBV5-1 and TRBJ2-3, is KAGVTQTPRYLIKTRGQQVTLSCSPISGHRSVSWYQQTPGQGLQFLFEYFSETQRNKGNFPGRFSGRQFSNSRSEMNVSTLELGDSALYLCASSLAALAGPSEGTDTQYFGPGTRLTVL.

This chain joins TRBV28 and TRBJ2-7; perhaps TRBD1 as D (5 bases). This CDR3 comprises 12 residues. From germline, CDR1 is MDHEN and CDR2 SYDVKM. V lost 9 bases and J lost 0, with 9 bases in between. CDR3 residues: CASQGVSYEQYF. The CDR3 bases are TGTGCCAGTCAGGGCGTCTCCTACGAGCAGTACTTC.

This clonotype was observed a few times. Just one base apart from a much larger clone, this may be a read error. V gene TRBV2 combines with J gene TRBJ1-1, with D tentatively TRBD1 (6 bases). CDR3 length: 12 residues. The germline gives CDR1 SNHLY, CDR2 FYNNEI. Written as DNA, the CDR3 is TGTGCCAGCACCGGGGGCAACACTGAAGCTTCCTTT. Its protein product is CASTGGNTEASF.

This clonotype was recorded many times. The genes are TRBV18 and TRBJ1-3; the D is unclear. CDR1 KGHSH and CDR2 LQKENI come from the germline V gene. Trimming took 2 bases from V and 1 from J, leaving 12 bases between them. The CDR3 runs 16 residues. The CDR3 spells CASSPAQSSSGNTIYF. CDR3 nucleotide sequence: TGTGCCAGCTCACCAGCCCAGAGTAGTTCTGGAAACACCATATATTTT.

This chain uses TRBV4-1 with TRBJ1-2, with D maybe TRBD1 (5 bases). In germline, CDR1 is MGHRA, CDR2 YSYEKL. Trimming took off 1 base at V and 1 base at J, with 10 bases between the two ends. This CDR3 region has 15 residues. The CDR3 spells CASSQGLGGNYGYTF. In nucleotides, the CDR3 is TGCGCCAGCAGCCAAGGTTTGGGGGGTAACTATGGCTACACCTTC.

Concerning this clonotype: The junction shows a germline mismatch at one end, possibly a read error. The chain employs TRBV12-3 or TRBV12-4 and TRBJ2-7; D possibly corresponds to TRBD2 (6 bases). This CDR3 contains 14 residues. The CDR3 nucleotides read TGTGCCAGCAGTTTAGCTGGGACTGGGTACGAGGAGTACTTC. Residues: CASSLAGTGYEEYF.

This clonotype came up many times. J is TRBJ1-1 and V is TRBV28; D perhaps matches TRBD1 (5 bases). Germline V CDR1 and CDR2: MDHEN, SYDVKM. Deletions cut 7 bases from V and 1 base from J, with 13 bases between. CDR3 length: 14 residues. CDR3 nucleotides: TGTGCCAGCAATGTAGACAGCGAGAACACTGAAGCTTTCTTT. This gives the protein CASNVDSENTEAFF. The whole variable domain, filled in from reference TRBV28 and TRBJ1-1, reads DVKVTQSSRYLVKRTGEKVFLECVQDMDHENMFWYRQDPGLGLRLIYFSYDVKMKEKGDIPEGYSVSREKKERFSLILESASTNQTSMYLCASNVDSENTEAFFGQGTRLTVV.

This clonotype was recorded at least ten times. The V call is TRBV7-2, the J call TRBJ2-3; D unclear. Trimming pared 0 bases from V and 7 bases from J, leaving 5 bases between. The CDR3 is 12 residues long. In germline, CDR1 is SGHTA, CDR2 FQGNSA. This chain's CDR3 is CASSLAGYTQYF. The CDR3 DNA follows: TGTGCCAGCAGCTTAGCGGGCTATACGCAGTATTTT.

This clonotype showed up just a few times. The genes are TRBV9 and TRBJ2-1; possibly TRBD1 or TRBD2 for D (5 bases each). The CDR3 spans 14 residues. V dropped 4 bases and J dropped 8 bases, with 16 bases sitting between them. Germline CDR1 SGDLS, CDR2 YYNGEE. CDR3 in DNA: TGTGCCAGCAGCTCCAACGGGGCGGCCCATGAGCAGTTCTTC. Amino acids: CASSSNGAAHEQFF. Variable domain in full (rest from reference TRBV9 and TRBJ2-1): DSGVTQTPKHLITATGQRVTLRCSPRSGDLSVYWYQQSLDQGLQFLIQYYNGEERAKGNILERFSAQQFPDLHSELNLSSLELGDSALYFCASSSNGAAHEQFFGPGTRLTVL.

This clonotype was picked up many times. The chain combines TRBV4-2 with TRBJ2-7; no clear D. The CDR3 spans 12 residues. The V gene lost 0 bases and the J gene lost 5 bases, with 5 bases spanning the gap. Per the germline V gene, CDR1 is LGHNA and CDR2 is YNFKEQ. The CDR3 reads CASSQDRNEQYF. CDR3 DNA: TGTGCCAGCAGCCAAGATAGGAACGAGCAGTACTTC.

The chain recombines TRBV12-3 or TRBV12-4 with TRBJ1-1, with 10 positions matching TRBD1. CDR3 length: 13 residues. Trimming cost V 6 bases and J 5 bases; bases outside gene matches: 3. The CDR3 DNA is TGTGCCAGCAGACCGGACAGGGGGACTGAAGCTTTCTTT. It translates to CASRPDRGTEAFF.